This TCR beta chain was sequenced in a study of CD4 and CD8 cells across lung adenocarcinoma regions. The patients had localized lung adenocarcinoma, a non-small cell subtype. This clonotype was observed a handful of times. TCRdb processed the PCR reads anew with MiXCR; each CDR3 protein has one entry. The data show roughly 24,000 distinct CDR3 sequences, roughly half seen once. This CDR3 contains 13 residues. Per the germline V gene, CDR1 is LGHDT and CDR2 is YNNKEL (reference sequence). This TCR was sampled from a male donor with lung adenocarcinoma. The CD4 and CD8 labels of this study may be unreliable. What was sequenced was CD4+ T cells from the center of a lung tumor. The J gene is TRBJ2-1, the V gene TRBV3-1; D is perhaps TRBD2 (6 bases). The J call may be mistaken, given a closer DNA end match to TRBJ2-7. The CDR3 DNA follows: TGTGCCAGCAGCCAACGGGGGAAATCCGAGCAGTACTTC. As protein: CASSQRGKSEQYF.